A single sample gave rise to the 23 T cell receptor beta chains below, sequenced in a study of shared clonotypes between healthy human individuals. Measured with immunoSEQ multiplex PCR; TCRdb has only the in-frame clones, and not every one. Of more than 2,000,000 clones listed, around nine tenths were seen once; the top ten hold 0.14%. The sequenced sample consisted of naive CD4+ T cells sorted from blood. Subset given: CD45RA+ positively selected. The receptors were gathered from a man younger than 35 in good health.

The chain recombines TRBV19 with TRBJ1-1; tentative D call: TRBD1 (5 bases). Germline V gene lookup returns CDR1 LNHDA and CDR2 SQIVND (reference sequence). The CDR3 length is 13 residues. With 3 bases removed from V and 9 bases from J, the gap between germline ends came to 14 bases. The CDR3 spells CASSIMQGNQAFF. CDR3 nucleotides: TGTGCCAGTAGTATCATGCAGGGAAACCAAGCTTTCTTT.

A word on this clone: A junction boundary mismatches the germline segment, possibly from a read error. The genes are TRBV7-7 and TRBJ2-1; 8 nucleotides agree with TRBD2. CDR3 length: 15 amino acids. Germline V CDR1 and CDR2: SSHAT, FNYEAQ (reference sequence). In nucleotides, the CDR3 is TGTGCTAGCAGCAAACTAGCGGACTCCTACAATGAGCAGTTCTTC. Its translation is CASSKLADSYNEQFF.

In DNA, the CDR3 is TGTGCCAGCAGCTTGGGGACGCCAAAATTAGCGGCTAGCACAGATACGCAGTATTTT. This sequence encodes CASSLGTPKLAASTDTQYF. This chain uses TRBV5-6 with TRBJ2-3; D might be TRBD2 (6 bases). Germline V gene lookup returns CDR1 SGHDT and CDR2 YYEEEE. Trimming removed 0 bases at V and 0 bases at J, with 20 bases between. The CDR3 is 19 residues long.

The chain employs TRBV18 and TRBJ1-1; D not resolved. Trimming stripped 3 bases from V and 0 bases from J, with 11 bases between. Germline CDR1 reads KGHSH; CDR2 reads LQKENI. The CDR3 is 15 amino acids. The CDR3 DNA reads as TGTGCCAGCTCACCCTTGACTTCGGTGAACACTGAAGCTTTCTTT. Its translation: CASSPLTSVNTEAFF.

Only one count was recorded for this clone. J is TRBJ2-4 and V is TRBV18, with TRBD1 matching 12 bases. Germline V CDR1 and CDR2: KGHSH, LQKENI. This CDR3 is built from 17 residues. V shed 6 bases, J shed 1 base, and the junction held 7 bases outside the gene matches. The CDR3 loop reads CASSSAGTGGAKNIQYF. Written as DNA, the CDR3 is TGTGCCAGCTCCTCCGCTGGGACAGGGGGCGCCAAAAACATTCAGTACTTC.

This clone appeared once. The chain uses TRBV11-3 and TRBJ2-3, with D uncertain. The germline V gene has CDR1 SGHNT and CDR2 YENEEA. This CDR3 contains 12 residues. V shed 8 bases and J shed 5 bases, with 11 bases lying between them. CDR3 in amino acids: CASSSFRDTQYF. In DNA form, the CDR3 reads TGTGCCAGCTCATCTTTTCGAGATACGCAGTATTTT.

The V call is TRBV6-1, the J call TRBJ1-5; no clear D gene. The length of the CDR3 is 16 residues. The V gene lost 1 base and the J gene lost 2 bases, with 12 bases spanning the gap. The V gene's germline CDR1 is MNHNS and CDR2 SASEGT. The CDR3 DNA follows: TGTGCCAGCAGTGAAGAATACGCGGTAGGCAATCAGCCCCAGCATTTT. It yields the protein CASSEEYAVGNQPQHF.

The CDR3: CASSELAGAKNIQYF. The CDR3 DNA is TGCGCCAGCAGTGAGTTAGCTGGGGCCAAAAACATTCAGTACTTC. The chain couples TRBV10-2 to TRBJ2-4; D not resolved. Germline assignment: CDR1 WSHSY and CDR2 SAAADI. This CDR3 region has 15 residues. V was pared by 1 base and J by 1 base, with 8 bases between.

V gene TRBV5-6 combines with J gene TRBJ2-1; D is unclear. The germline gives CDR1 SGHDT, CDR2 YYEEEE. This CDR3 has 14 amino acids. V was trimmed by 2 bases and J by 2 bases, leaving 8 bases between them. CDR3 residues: CASSLYSTYNEQFF. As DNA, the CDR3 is TGTGCCAGCAGCTTATACAGTACCTACAATGAGCAGTTCTTC. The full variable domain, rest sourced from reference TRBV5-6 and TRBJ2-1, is DAGVTQSPTHLIKTRGQQVTLRCSPKSGHDTVSWYQQALGQGPQFIFQYYEEEERQRGNFPDRFSGHQFPNYSSELNVNALLLGDSALYLCASSLYSTYNEQFFGPGTRLTVL.

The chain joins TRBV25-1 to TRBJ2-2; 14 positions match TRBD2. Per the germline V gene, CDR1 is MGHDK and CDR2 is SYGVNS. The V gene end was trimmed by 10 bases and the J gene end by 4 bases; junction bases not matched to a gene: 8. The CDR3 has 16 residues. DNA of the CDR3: TGTGCCACCACGGGACTAGCGGGAGTTGGCACCGGGGAGCTGTTTTTT. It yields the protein CATTGLAGVGTGELFF.

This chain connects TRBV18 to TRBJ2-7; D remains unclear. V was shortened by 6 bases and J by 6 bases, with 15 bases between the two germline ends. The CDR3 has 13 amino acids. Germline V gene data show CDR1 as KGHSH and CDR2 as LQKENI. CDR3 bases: TGTGCCAGCTCCCCGACCCGCGCCCTCGAGCAGTACTTC. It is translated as CASSPTRALEQYF.

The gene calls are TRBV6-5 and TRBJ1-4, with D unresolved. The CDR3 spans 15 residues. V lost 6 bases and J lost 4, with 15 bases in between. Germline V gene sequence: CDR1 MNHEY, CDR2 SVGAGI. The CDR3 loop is CASRPRGGSNEKLFF. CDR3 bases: TGTGCCAGCAGACCCCGGGGAGGGAGTAATGAAAAACTGTTTTTT.

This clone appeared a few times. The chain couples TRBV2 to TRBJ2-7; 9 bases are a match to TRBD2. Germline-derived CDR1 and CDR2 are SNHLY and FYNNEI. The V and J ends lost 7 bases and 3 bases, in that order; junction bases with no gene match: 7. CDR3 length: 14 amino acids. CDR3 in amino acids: CASTTLAGDYEQYF. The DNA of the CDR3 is TGTGCCAGCACTACGTTAGCGGGGGACTACGAGCAGTACTTC.

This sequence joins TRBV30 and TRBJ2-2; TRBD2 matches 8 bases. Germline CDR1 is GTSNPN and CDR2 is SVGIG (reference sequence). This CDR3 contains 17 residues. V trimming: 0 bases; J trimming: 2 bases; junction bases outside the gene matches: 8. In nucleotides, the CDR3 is TGTGCCTGGAGTGTAGGGAGGGTAGCGGGAAACACCGGGGAGCTGTTTTTT. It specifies CAWSVGRVAGNTGELFF.

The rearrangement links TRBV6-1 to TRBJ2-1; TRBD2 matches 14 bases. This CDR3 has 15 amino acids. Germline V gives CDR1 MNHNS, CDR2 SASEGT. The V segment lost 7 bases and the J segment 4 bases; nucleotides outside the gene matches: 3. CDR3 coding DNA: TGTGCCAGCAAACGACTAGCGGGAGGGTACAATGAGCAGTTCTTC. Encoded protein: CASKRLAGGYNEQFF.

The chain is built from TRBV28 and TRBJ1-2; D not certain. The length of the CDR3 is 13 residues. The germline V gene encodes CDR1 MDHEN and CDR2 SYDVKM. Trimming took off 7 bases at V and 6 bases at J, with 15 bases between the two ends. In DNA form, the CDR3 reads TGTGCCAGCATCCCCTCGGAGGCCGATGGCTACACCTTC. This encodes CASIPSEADGYTF.

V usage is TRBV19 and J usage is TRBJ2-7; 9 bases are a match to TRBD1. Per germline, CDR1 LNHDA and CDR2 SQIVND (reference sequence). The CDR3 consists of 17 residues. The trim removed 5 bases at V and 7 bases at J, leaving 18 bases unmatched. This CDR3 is CASSASRGTGTGKEQYF. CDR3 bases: TGTGCCAGTAGTGCGTCCCGGGGGACCGGGACAGGGAAGGAGCAGTACTTC.

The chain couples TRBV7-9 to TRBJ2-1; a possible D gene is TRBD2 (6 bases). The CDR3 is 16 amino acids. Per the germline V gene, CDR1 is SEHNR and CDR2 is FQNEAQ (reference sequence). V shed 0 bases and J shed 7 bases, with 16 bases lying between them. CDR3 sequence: CASSLALLASRNEQFF. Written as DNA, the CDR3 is TGTGCCAGCAGCTTAGCTCTCCTAGCGTCTAGGAATGAGCAGTTCTTC.

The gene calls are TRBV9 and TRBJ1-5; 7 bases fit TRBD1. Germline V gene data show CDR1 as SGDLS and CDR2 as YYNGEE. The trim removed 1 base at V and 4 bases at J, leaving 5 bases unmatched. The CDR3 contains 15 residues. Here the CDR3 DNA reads TGTGCCAGCAGCGTATCAGGGGGGGAAAATCAGCCCCAGCATTTT. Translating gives CASSVSGGENQPQHF.

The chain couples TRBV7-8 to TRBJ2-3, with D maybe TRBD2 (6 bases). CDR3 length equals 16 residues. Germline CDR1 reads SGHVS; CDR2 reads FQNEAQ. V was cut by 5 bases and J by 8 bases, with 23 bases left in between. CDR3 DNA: TGTGCCAGCAGCCCCCGGCCCGGGACTTCAGTTGGTACGCAGTATTTT. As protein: CASSPRPGTSVGTQYF.

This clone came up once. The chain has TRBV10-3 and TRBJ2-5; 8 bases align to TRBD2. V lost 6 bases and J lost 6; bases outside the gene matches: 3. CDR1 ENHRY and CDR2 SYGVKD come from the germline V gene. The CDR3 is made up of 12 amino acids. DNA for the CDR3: TGTGCCATCAGCGCGGGAGGACAGACCCAGTACTTC. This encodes CAISAGGQTQYF.

As DNA, the CDR3 is TGTGCCAGCAGTGAATTTGAGACCCAGTACTTC. Translation gives CASSEFETQYF. The genes are TRBV6-1 and TRBJ2-5, with D unclear. CDR3 length: 11 residues. Per germline, CDR1 MNHNS and CDR2 SASEGT. Trimming cost V 2 bases and J 5 bases, with 3 bases left between them.

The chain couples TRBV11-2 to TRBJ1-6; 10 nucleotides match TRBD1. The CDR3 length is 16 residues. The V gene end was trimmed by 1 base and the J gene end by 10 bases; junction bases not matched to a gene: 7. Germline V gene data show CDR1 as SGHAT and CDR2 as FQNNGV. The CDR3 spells CASSLARDRGYSPLHF. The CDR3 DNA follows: TGTGCCAGCAGCTTAGCTAGGGACAGGGGCTACTCACCCCTCCACTTT.